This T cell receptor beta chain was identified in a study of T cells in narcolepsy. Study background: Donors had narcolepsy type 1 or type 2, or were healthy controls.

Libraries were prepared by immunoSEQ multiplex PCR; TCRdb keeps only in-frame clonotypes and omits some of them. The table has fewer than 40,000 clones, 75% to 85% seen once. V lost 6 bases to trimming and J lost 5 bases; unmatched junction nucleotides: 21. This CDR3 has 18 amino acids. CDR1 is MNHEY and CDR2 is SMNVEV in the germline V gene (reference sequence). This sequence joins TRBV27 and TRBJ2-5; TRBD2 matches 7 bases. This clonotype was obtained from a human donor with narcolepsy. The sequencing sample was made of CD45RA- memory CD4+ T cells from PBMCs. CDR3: CASSSMGGIWGRMETQYF. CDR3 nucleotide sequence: TGTGCCAGCAGCTCCATGGGGGGGATTTGGGGTCGTATGGAGACCCAGTACTTC.